This T cell receptor beta chain was sequenced in a study of T cell repertoires in cytomegalovirus infection. The CDR3 is made up of 11 amino acids. V gave up 6 bases and J gave up 8 bases, with 7 bases separating them. Germline CDR1 reads MNHNS; CDR2 reads SASEGT. Using its own MiXCR run on the reads, TCRdb lists one record per CDR3 protein. The sample lists about 890,000 distinct CDR3 sequences; less than 35% were seen once. Points on this clonotype: Its antigen is as yet unknown.

Sequencing was performed on cultured CD8+ T cells from PBMCs, taken from culture after CMV antigen stimulation. This receptor was taken from a human donor in good health (CMV status not recorded). Some clones in this sample may be carry-over from other donors' samples. The V call is TRBV6-1, the J call TRBJ1-4; no definite D call. The CDR3 region has the DNA TGTGCCAGCAGGAAGAGGGAAAAACTGTTTTTT. Translation: CASRKREKLFF.